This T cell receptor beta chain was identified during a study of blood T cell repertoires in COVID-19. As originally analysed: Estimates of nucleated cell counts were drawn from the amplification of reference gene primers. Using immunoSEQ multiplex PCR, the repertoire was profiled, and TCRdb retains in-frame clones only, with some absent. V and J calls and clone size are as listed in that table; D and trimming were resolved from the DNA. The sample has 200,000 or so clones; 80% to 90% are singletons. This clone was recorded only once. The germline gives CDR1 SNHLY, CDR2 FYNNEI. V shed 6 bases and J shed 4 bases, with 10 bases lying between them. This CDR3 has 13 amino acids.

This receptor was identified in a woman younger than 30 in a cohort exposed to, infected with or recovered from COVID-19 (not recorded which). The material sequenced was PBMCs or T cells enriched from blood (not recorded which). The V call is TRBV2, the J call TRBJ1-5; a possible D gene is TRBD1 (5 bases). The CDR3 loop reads CASRGGSNQPQHF. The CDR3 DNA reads TGTGCCAGCAGGGGGGGGTCGAATCAGCCCCAGCATTTT.